Sequencing of this TCR beta chain was carried out in a study of T cells in localized non-small cell lung cancer. General study results and limits: In the blood, greater T cell density corresponded to longer overall survival. Investigators sequenced only a single tumor region, leaving heterogeneity possible. Across samples, adjacent lung featured a median 57 of the top 100 tumor clones. Uninvolved adjacent lung showed peak T cell clonality, exceeding tumor.

The repertoire was sequenced with immunoSEQ multiplex PCR; TCRdb's copy has only in-frame clones and lacks some. The sample has fewer than 35,000 clones, around 93% seen once. Notes on this clone: The antigen is not known.

The germline V gene has CDR1 MDHEN and CDR2 SYDVKM. V was clipped by 8 bases and J by 4 bases, with 21 bases between them. This CDR3 is 15 amino acids long. Here the sequenced sample was PBMCs, taken before any cancer treatment. This TCR derives from a man aged 35-69 years with stage II lung adenocarcinoma. This sequence joins TRBV28 and TRBJ2-7, with D tentatively TRBD2 (6 bases). The CDR3 DNA reads TGTGCCAGCTCCCACACACGCGGGACGGATTACGAGCAGTACTTC. The encoded protein is CASSHTRGTDYEQYF.